This TCR beta chain was found in a study of Ad26.COV2.S vaccination and SARS-CoV-2 variants. This CDR3 is 16 amino acids long. Regarding treatment: about 20 received Ad26.COV2.S at low or high dose, single or two shots; 5 received placebo; per-sample allocation not given. The study sampled participants on day 63 after the first vaccine or placebo injection. A single count supports this clone. Clones were read by immunoSEQ multiplex PCR, and TCRdb kept only the in-frame ones, dropping some. The sample includes approximately 400,000 clones, 70% to 90% of them seen just once. The rearrangement joins TRBV21-1 to TRBJ2-7; no check of the table's D call, TRBD1, against the DNA was made. TRBV21-1 is classified as a pseudogene. The input for sequencing was peripheral blood, taken in a trial of Ad26.COV2.S vaccine versus placebo. The TCR originated in a person aged 18-60 years who received the Ad26.COV2.S COVID-19 vaccine or a placebo. This CDR3 reads CASSKKTKNRAYEQYF. CDR3 in DNA: TGTGCCAGCAGCAAGAAAACAAAAAACAGGGCCTACGAGCAGTACTTC.